This T cell receptor beta chain was identified in a study of blood T cell repertoires in COVID-19. CDR1 is SGHDT and CDR2 is YYEEEE in the germline V gene. Trimming stripped 4 bases from V and 5 bases from J, with 21 bases between. The CDR3 has 16 residues. The method was immunoSEQ multiplex PCR; TCRdb's version includes in-frame clones alone and lacks a portion of them. The repertoire holds 200,000 to 250,000 clones, with 89% as singletons. The sample comprised peripheral blood. The TCR sequence derives from a man in his 60s who had recovered from COVID-19. The V gene is TRBV5-6, the J gene TRBJ1-2, with D unclear. In DNA, the CDR3 is TGTGCCAGCAGCCCGGGAACCACAAGGGTTAGGTATGGCTACACCTTC. Its protein is CASSPGTTRVRYGYTF.